This T cell receptor beta chain was profiled in a study of radiation and T cells in renal cell carcinoma. Study context: Nephrectomy followed 15 Gy stereotactic body radiation by 4 weeks. Study results and caveats: Top tumor clonotypes rose in blood 2 weeks post-radiation, then contracted.

This clone was found once. Its specificity is unknown. Time point denoted: blood 2 weeks post-SBRT. Described treatment: 15 Gy SBRT to primary tumor, nephrectomy 4 weeks later. Radiation-treated patients gave blood at baseline, week 2 and week 4. Here immunoSEQ multiplex PCR was the method, and the copy in TCRdb shows in-frame clones only, minus some. This sample has some 120,000 clones, with around 89% found just once. V trimming: 2 bases; J trimming: 5 bases; junction bases outside the gene matches: 5. Germline CDR1 and CDR2: SNHLY and FYNNEI. The CDR3 length is 15 residues. The chain links TRBV2 to TRBJ2-3, with 9 bases identical to TRBD2. The receptor's source is a woman aged 70 to 79 with renal cell carcinoma. This material consisted of blood, taken from a patient whose treatment included radiotherapy and nephrectomy. The CDR3: CASSEMWREGDTQYF. DNA for the CDR3: TGTGCCAGCAGTGAAATGTGGCGGGAGGGAGATACGCAGTATTTT.